This T cell receptor beta chain was observed in a study of early stage breast cancer tumors. General study results and limits: Compared with adjacent normal breast, tumors showed about 2.5-fold denser, more clonal T cells.

The protocol was immunoSEQ multiplex PCR, while the TCRdb copy is restricted to in-frame clones and leaves out a portion. The sample yields approximately 31,000 clones, 74% seen once. Germline CDR1 is LNHDA and CDR2 is SQIVND (reference sequence). The CDR3 loop spans 13 amino acids. Between the trimmed V and J ends, which lost 7 bases and 6 bases, there was a span of 15 bases. Worth noting for this clone: Its antigen is not known.

The chain combines TRBV19 with TRBJ1-1, with D tentatively TRBD1 (5 bases). This clonotype was sampled from a person aged 25 to 39 with breast cancer. Specimen: breast tumor tissue. This chain's CDR3 is CASKKGREAEAFF. In nucleotides, the CDR3 is TGTGCCAGTAAGAAGGGGCGGGAGGCTGAAGCTTTCTTT.